One sample yielded the 30 T cell receptor beta chains listed below, sequenced in a study of regulatory T cells in long-lasting Graves disease. Time point noted: persistent/refractory GD, antithyroid drugs over 5 years with positive TRAb. RNA from PBMCs was the source of the TCR library. CDR3 regions were amplified by Arm-PCR using iRepertoire HTBI primers to build TCR beta libraries. Each CDR3 protein gets one entry after TCRdb re-called the multiplex PCR reads with MiXCR. The sample yields a few hundred thousand distinct CDR3 sequences, 23% seen once. The input for sequencing was peripheral blood mononuclear cells (PBMCs), taken when the disease was refractory, from a patient treated with antithyroid drugs. The source is a female donor with Graves disease.

In this sample, this clonotype turned up a few times. The CDR3 DNA sequence: TGTGCCAGCAGCTTAGGAGGGAGAAGTAACGAGCAGTACTTC. Amino acid sequence: CASSLGGRSNEQYF. This chain links TRBV7-2 with TRBJ2-7, with D possibly being TRBD2 (5 bases). The V gene lost 1 base and the J gene lost 5 bases, with 12 bases spanning the gap. CDR1 and CDR2 (germline): SGHTA, FQGNSA. The CDR3 length is 14 residues.

This chain links TRBV19 with TRBJ2-7, with D possibly matching TRBD1 (6 bases). Germline V lookup: CDR1 LNHDA, CDR2 SQIVND (reference sequence). The V gene lost 2 bases and the J gene lost 3 bases, with 14 bases spanning the gap. The CDR3 length is 15 residues. CDR3 sequence (DNA): TGTGCCAGTAGTATACTGGCAGGGGACGGCTACGAGCAGTACTTC. Translation gives CASSILAGDGYEQYF.

This clonotype was counted at least ten times. The V gene is TRBV6-1, the J gene TRBJ1-4; tentative D call: TRBD1 (6 bases). The germline V gene encodes CDR1 MNHNS and CDR2 SASEGT. The CDR3 is 15 residues long. V lost 1 base and J 8 bases, leaving 14 bases between the germline ends. Here the CDR3 DNA reads TGTGCCAGCAGTGAAGGAGGGACATCTGGGGAAAAACTGTTTTTT. Its protein product is CASSEGGTSGEKLFF.

The chain joins TRBV11-2 to TRBJ2-3, with D possibly matching TRBD1 (6 bases). Germline V lookup: CDR1 SGHAT, CDR2 FQNNGV. The CDR3 has 15 residues. Trimming shortened V by 2 bases and J by 1 base, and 10 bases separated the two germline ends. CDR3 nucleotides: TGTGCCAGCAGCTTATCGGACAGACGCACAGATACGCAGTATTTT. Protein product: CASSLSDRRTDTQYF.

The rearrangement uses TRBV4-1 and TRBJ1-2; D is possibly TRBD1 (6 bases). The CDR3 has 13 amino acids. The ends were cut back, 4 bases at V and 8 bases at J, with 14 bases in the middle. From germline, CDR1 is MGHRA and CDR2 YSYEKL. This chain's CDR3 is CASSRVGGRGYTF. The DNA for the CDR3 is TGCGCCAGCAGCCGGGTAGGGGGTCGGGGCTACACCTTC.

The CDR3 region is CASSLGRTTSGNIQYF. In DNA, the CDR3 is TGTGCCAGCAGCTTAGGGAGGACTACTTCCGGGAACATTCAGTACTTC. The chain recombines TRBV7-9 with TRBJ2-4, with TRBD2 as a possible D gene (6 bases). From germline, CDR1 is SEHNR and CDR2 FQNEAQ (reference sequence). V lost 1 base to trimming and J lost 7 bases, with 17 bases between them. This CDR3 has 16 residues.

This clonotype showed up just a few times. The CDR3 DNA reads TGCAGCGTTGGATCCGGGAGCGAGCAGTACTTC. It is translated as CSVGSGSEQYF. This chain uses TRBV29-1 with TRBJ2-7, with D perhaps TRBD2 (6 bases). The germline gives CDR1 SQVTM, CDR2 ANQGSEA. The V and J ends lost 4 bases and 6 bases respectively, with 10 bases between them. This CDR3 has 11 amino acids.

The gene calls are TRBV29-1 and TRBJ2-7, with TRBD2 identical over 10 bases. The CDR3 sequence is 14 residues long. Germline CDR1 and CDR2: SQVTM and ANQGSEA. V dropped 4 bases and J dropped 7; count of bases not matched to a gene: 10. CDR3 sequence: CSVAESGRASEQYF. The CDR3 nucleotides read TGCAGCGTTGCCGAAAGCGGGAGGGCCTCTGAGCAGTACTTC.

J is TRBJ2-4 and V is TRBV7-2, with unresolved D. Trimming shortened V by 5 bases and J by 8 bases, and 13 bases separated the two germline ends. CDR1 and CDR2 (germline): SGHTA, FQGNSA. This CDR3 is built from 13 residues. The CDR3 reads CASSRQVRDIQYF. The CDR3 coding sequence is TGTGCCAGCAGCCGTCAGGTTAGAGACATTCAGTACTTC.

This clonotype was detected ten times or more. The gene calls are TRBV2 and TRBJ2-7; tentatively, D is TRBD1 or TRBD2 (5 bases each). Deletions cut 7 bases from V and 4 bases from J, with 17 bases between. The CDR3 runs to 14 residues. Germline V CDR1 and CDR2: SNHLY, FYNNEI. The CDR3 region has the DNA TGTGCCAGCACCGCCGGGACCCTGGGATACGAGCAGTACTTC. Translating it yields CASTAGTLGYEQYF.

This clonotype showed up many times. The V gene is TRBV28, the J gene TRBJ2-7; no firm D call. The CDR3 totals 14 residues. The ends were cut back, 8 bases at V and 0 bases at J, with 14 bases in the middle. Germline CDR1 is MDHEN and CDR2 is SYDVKM. The CDR3 nucleotides read TGTGCCAGCGAGACTGGAGCTTCCTCCTACGAGCAGTACTTC. It specifies CASETGASSYEQYF.

This sequence joins TRBV2 and TRBJ1-4; D not resolved. Germline CDR1 SNHLY, CDR2 FYNNEI. V was trimmed by 4 bases and J by 4 bases, leaving 16 bases between them. The CDR3 extends over 16 amino acids. CDR3 loop: CASSAVVTEINEKLFF. CDR3 nucleotide sequence: TGTGCCAGCAGTGCTGTTGTTACAGAAATTAATGAAAAACTGTTTTTT.

This chain links TRBV20-1 with TRBJ2-1; possibly TRBD2 for D (6 bases). The germline CDR1 and CDR2 sequences are DFQATT and SNEGSKA (reference sequence). The CDR3 runs 15 residues. V lost 5 bases to trimming and J lost 2 bases, with 16 bases between them. The CDR3 DNA sequence: TGCAGTGCTCCTAGGGGAGCGGGCCCCTACAATGAGCAGTTCTTC. It specifies CSAPRGAGPYNEQFF.

This clonotype was seen at least ten times. CDR3 protein: CASRKQGYSFGDGYTF. In DNA form, the CDR3 reads TGTGCCAGCAGGAAACAGGGGTATTCTTTTGGGGATGGCTACACCTTC. The chain joins TRBV12-3 or TRBV12-4 to TRBJ1-2; 7 bases are shared with TRBD1. CDR3 length: 16 residues. V dropped 6 bases and J dropped 6; count of bases not matched to a gene: 16.

The chain combines TRBV3-1 with TRBJ2-7, with D possibly matching TRBD2 (6 bases). Trimming removed 0 bases at V and 3 bases at J, with 12 bases between. The CDR3 consists of 15 residues. CDR1 and CDR2 from the germline V gene are LGHDT and YNNKEL (reference sequence). The CDR3 nucleotides are TGTGCCAGCAGCCAAGACCCCCGCGGGGACTACGAGCAGTACTTC. Residues: CASSQDPRGDYEQYF.

This clonotype was found many times. The gene calls are TRBV7-2 and TRBJ2-5; D is unclear. There are 16 residues in the CDR3. Per the germline V gene, CDR1 is SGHTA and CDR2 is FQGNSA. Trimming removed 6 bases from V and 0 bases from J, with 17 bases in between. The CDR3 spells CASSTEWQTYQETQYF. The CDR3 region has the DNA TGTGCCAGCAGTACCGAATGGCAGACGTACCAAGAGACCCAGTACTTC. The full variable domain, in which reference TRBV7-2 and TRBJ2-5 provide the parts outside the CDR3, is GAGVSQSPSNKVTEKGKDVELRCDPISGHTALYWYRQSLGQGLEFLIYFQGNSAPDKSGLPSDRFSAERTGGSVSTLTIQRTQQEDSAVYLCASSTEWQTYQETQYFGPGTRLLVL.

The chain couples TRBV7-9 to TRBJ2-1, with D possibly matching TRBD2 (6 bases). This CDR3 has 16 residues. V lost 5 bases and J lost 0, with 14 bases in between. Looked up from germline, CDR1 is SEHNR and CDR2 is FQNEAQ (reference sequence). In DNA, the CDR3 is TGTGCCAGCAGCAACCGCGGGGCCACCTCCTACAATGAGCAGTTCTTC. Amino acids: CASSNRGATSYNEQFF.

The table lists this clonotype with many counts. The V gene is TRBV6-1, the J gene TRBJ2-6; D is uncertain. Germline CDR1 is MNHNS and CDR2 is SASEGT. The CDR3 extends over 16 amino acids. With 6 bases removed from V and 0 bases from J, the gap between germline ends came to 12 bases. This CDR3 is CASRSVRSSGANVLTF. As DNA, the CDR3 is TGTGCCAGCAGAAGCGTTAGAAGCTCTGGGGCCAACGTCCTGACTTTC.

This clonotype came up many times. The J gene is TRBJ1-6, the V gene TRBV12-3 or TRBV12-4; maybe TRBD1 (6 bases). V lost 6 bases to trimming and J lost 9 bases, with 12 bases between them. The CDR3 consists of 13 residues. The CDR3 DNA is TGTGCCAGCAGCCGGAACAGGGTTTCACCCCTCCACTTT. Translated, it gives CASSRNRVSPLHF.

V and J are TRBV29-1 and TRBJ2-7; the match to TRBD1 covers 10 bases. Germline loops: CDR1 SQVTM, CDR2 ANQGSEA. This CDR3 is built from 13 residues. With 6 bases clipped from V and 1 base from J, the junction kept 3 bases outside the gene matches. The CDR3 is CSVADRGSYEQYF. The CDR3 DNA sequence: TGCAGCGTCGCGGACAGGGGGTCCTACGAGCAGTACTTC.

The genes are TRBV29-1 and TRBJ1-2, with D tentatively TRBD1 (6 bases). From germline, CDR1 is SQVTM and CDR2 ANQGSEA. The CDR3 is made up of 13 amino acids. The V end lost 3 bases, the J end lost 7 bases, and 15 bases lay between the germline ends. CDR3 sequence: CSVDPGGAGGYTF. DNA for the CDR3: TGCAGCGTTGACCCCGGGGGCGCAGGTGGCTACACCTTC.

The chain links TRBV5-1 to TRBJ2-7, with D perhaps given as TRBD1 or TRBD2 (5 bases each). Germline assignment: CDR1 SGHRS and CDR2 YFSETQ. This CDR3 spans 15 amino acids. V was clipped by 0 bases and J by 3 bases, with 13 bases between them. CDR3 DNA sequence: TGCGCCAGCAGCTTGGCTGGGGGACCCATCTACGAGCAGTACTTC. It is translated as CASSLAGGPIYEQYF.

This clonotype appeared many times. This rearrangement joins TRBV6-1 to TRBJ1-1, with D possibly being TRBD1 (6 bases). V lost 11 bases, J lost 3 bases, and 16 bases lay in between. The CDR3 sequence is 13 residues long. Germline CDR1 MNHNS, CDR2 SASEGT. CDR3 sequence reads: CALEGGRYTEAFF. As DNA, the CDR3 is TGTGCCCTCGAAGGGGGACGGTACACTGAAGCTTTCTTT.

Remarks on this clonotype: A much more abundant neighbour one base away suggests this may be a read error. Without the conserved terminal phenylalanine or tryptophan, this CDR3 likely stems from a read error. V and J are TRBV2 and TRBJ2-5, with TRBD2 identical over 10 bases. The J segment lost 4 bases and the V segment lost 1 base, leaving 6 bases of the junction unmatched. The CDR3 contains 16 residues. Germline assignment: CDR1 SNHLY and CDR2 FYNNEI. The CDR3 coding sequence is TGTGCCAGCAGTGAAGGGCTAGCGGGAGAAGTAGAGACCCAGTACCTC. Residues: CASSEGLAGEVETQYL.

This chain uses TRBV11-2 with TRBJ2-2; 8 bases agree with TRBD2. CDR3 length: 16 amino acids. V trimming: 5 bases; J trimming: 6 bases; junction bases outside the gene matches: 11. Per germline, CDR1 SGHAT and CDR2 FQNNGV. The CDR3 DNA reads as TGTGCCAGCAGCCCCCGGACTAGCTTTCTCGCCGGGGAGCTGTTTTTT. Its translation is CASSPRTSFLAGELFF. Supplemented by reference TRBV11-2 and TRBJ2-2, the full variable domain reads EAGVAQSPRYKIIEKRQSVAFWCNPISGHATLYWYQQILGQGPKLLIQFQNNGVVDDSQLPKDRFSAERLKGVDSTLKIQPAKLEDSAVYLCASSPRTSFLAGELFFGEGSRLTVL.

The rearrangement uses TRBV7-3 and TRBJ1-5; 7 bases agree with TRBD1. Germline loops: CDR1 SGHTA, CDR2 FQGTGA. Trimming removed 5 bases from V and 6 bases from J; junction bases left unmatched: 13. The CDR3 totals 16 residues. CDR3 amino acids: CASSLRDSPACQPQHF. The DNA for the CDR3 is TGTGCCAGCAGCCTGAGGGACAGCCCCGCGTGTCAGCCCCAGCATTTT.

The chain joins TRBV7-9 to TRBJ1-4; D is undetermined. The V gene's germline CDR1 is SEHNR and CDR2 FQNEAQ (reference sequence). This CDR3 comprises 15 residues. V shed 2 bases and J shed 13 bases, with 20 bases lying between them. Here the CDR3 reads CASSLISGFSSGLFF. The CDR3 region has the DNA TGTGCCAGCAGCTTAATTTCGGGGTTTTCATCAGGACTGTTTTTT.

This clonotype occurred many times. The V gene is TRBV2, the J gene TRBJ1-2; D is undetermined. CDR1 SNHLY and CDR2 FYNNEI come from the germline V gene. Trimming cost V 4 bases and J 8 bases, with 14 bases left between them. The CDR3 extends over 13 amino acids. CDR3 sequence: CASSVLTWEGYTF. The CDR3 bases are TGTGCCAGCAGTGTATTGACTTGGGAAGGCTACACCTTC.

CDR3 coding DNA: TGTGCCAGCAGCGACGGGAGCCTTATGAACACTGAAGCTTTCTTT. This translates into CASSDGSLMNTEAFF. The rearrangement uses TRBV9 and TRBJ1-1; D call uncertain. This CDR3 spans 15 amino acids. The V gene lost 3 bases and the J gene lost 0 bases, with 12 bases spanning the gap. Germline values: CDR1 SGDLS, CDR2 YYNGEE.

This clonotype has ten or more counts. This chain joins TRBV27 and TRBJ1-2; D gene uncertain. With 2 bases removed from V and 0 bases from J, the gap between germline ends came to 10 bases. There are 15 residues in the CDR3. Germline V gene sequence: CDR1 MNHEY, CDR2 SMNVEV (reference sequence). CDR3 sequence (DNA): TGTGCCAGCAGTTTACGGGGAGCCCCTAACTATGGCTACACCTTC. As protein: CASSLRGAPNYGYTF.